Each of the 8 T cell receptor beta chains below was sequenced from the same sample in a study of cytomegalovirus exposure and HLA in healthy donors. The protocol was immunoSEQ multiplex PCR, while the TCRdb copy is restricted to in-frame clones and leaves out a portion. The table has fewer than 250,000 clones, around 78% seen once. The sample taken for sequencing was PBMCs. Source of these receptors: a woman aged 18-29 years in good health and CMV-seronegative.

This chain links TRBV10-3 with TRBJ1-3; D unresolved. CDR3 length: 14 amino acids. With 3 bases removed from V and 0 bases from J, the gap between germline ends came to 6 bases. Germline loops: CDR1 ENHRY, CDR2 SYGVKD. The CDR3 sequence is CAISDGSSGNTIYF. In DNA, the CDR3 is TGTGCCATCAGTGACGGCAGCTCTGGAAACACCATATATTTT.

The V gene is TRBV6-1, the J gene TRBJ1-1; D might be TRBD1 (6 bases). This CDR3 has 15 residues. The germline V gene has CDR1 MNHNS and CDR2 SASEGT. Trimming cost V 4 bases and J 3 bases, with 15 bases left between them. The CDR3 loop reads CASSADSGAYTEAFF. The CDR3 DNA reads TGTGCCAGCAGTGCAGATTCAGGGGCCTACACTGAAGCTTTCTTT.

The V and J genes are TRBV6-4 and TRBJ2-3; 12 bases agree with TRBD2. CDR1 is MRHNA and CDR2 is SNTAGT in the germline V gene. This CDR3 spans 15 amino acids. The junction had 1 base not matched to a gene; V was cut back by 4 bases and J by 2 bases. The CDR3 DNA follows: TGTGCCAGCAGTGCTAGCGGGGGGGCCACAGATACGCAGTATTTT. As protein: CASSASGGATDTQYF.

In its sample, this clone was seen once. The chain links TRBV7-2 to TRBJ1-1, with unresolved D. The CDR3 sequence is 14 residues long. CDR1 is SGHTA, CDR2 FQGNSA, per germline. Trimming took 1 base from V and 4 from J, leaving 10 bases between them. CDR3 sequence (DNA): TGTGCCAGCAGCTTAGGGTCCCCGTTCACTGAAGCTTTCTTT. This sequence encodes CASSLGSPFTEAFF.

The V call is TRBV5-4, the J call TRBJ1-2; D is uncertain. CDR1 is SGHNT and CDR2 is YYREEE in the germline V gene (reference sequence). The CDR3 is made up of 12 amino acids. V lost 4 bases, J lost 3 bases, and 7 bases lay in between. The CDR3 DNA follows: TGTGCCAGCAGCACCACTTACTATGGCTACACCTTC. Translation: CASSTTYYGYTF.

The gene calls are TRBV5-1 and TRBJ2-5; D possibly corresponds to TRBD2 (7 bases). CDR3 length: 15 residues. CDR1 and CDR2 (germline): SGHRS, YFSETQ. V was shortened by 4 bases and J by 1 base, with 14 bases between the two germline ends. The CDR3 loop reads CASSQGGGGQETQYF. The CDR3 DNA is TGCGCCAGCAGCCAGGGAGGGGGAGGCCAAGAGACCCAGTACTTC.

Written as DNA, the CDR3 is TGTGCCAGCGCACCGGGACAGGGCCCCTACGAGCAGTACTTC. Translated, it gives CASAPGQGPYEQYF. This rearrangement joins TRBV2 to TRBJ2-7, with 9 bases matching TRBD1. Losses at the gene ends were 8 bases for V and 2 bases for J; bases not matched to a gene: 7. CDR3 length: 14 residues. From germline, CDR1 is SNHLY and CDR2 FYNNEI.

The rearrangement uses TRBV2 and TRBJ2-5; D ambiguous. The V gene lost 7 bases and the J gene lost 2 bases, with 8 bases spanning the gap. Germline V gives CDR1 SNHLY, CDR2 FYNNEI. This CDR3 contains 12 residues. CDR3 region: CASKAEQETQYF. DNA for the CDR3: TGTGCCAGCAAGGCTGAACAAGAGACCCAGTACTTC.